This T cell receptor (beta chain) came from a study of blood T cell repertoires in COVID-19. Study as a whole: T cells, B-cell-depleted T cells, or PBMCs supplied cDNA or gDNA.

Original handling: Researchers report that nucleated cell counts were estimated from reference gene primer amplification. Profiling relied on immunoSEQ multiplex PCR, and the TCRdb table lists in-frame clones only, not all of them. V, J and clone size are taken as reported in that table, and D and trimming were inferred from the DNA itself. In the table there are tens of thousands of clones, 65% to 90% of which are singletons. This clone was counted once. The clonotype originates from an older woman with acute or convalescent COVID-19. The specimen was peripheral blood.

CDR3 residues: CASSRLAGAGETQYF. DNA of the CDR3: TGTGCCAGCAGTAGACTAGCGGGGGCCGGTGAGACCCAGTACTTC. J is TRBJ2-5 and V is TRBV11-2, with 12 bases that match TRBD2. After removal of 6 bases from V and 5 bases from J, the junction contained 7 bases not matched to a gene. CDR1 SGHAT and CDR2 FQNNGV come from the germline V gene. CDR3 size: 15 residues.